One sample yielded the 16 T cell receptor beta chains listed below, sequenced in a study of cytomegalovirus exposure and HLA in healthy donors. With 60 Vbeta and 13 Jbeta primers, the PCR was carried out. Measured with immunoSEQ multiplex PCR; TCRdb has only the in-frame clones, and not every one. The sample has about 190,000 clones; around 82% are singletons. The sequenced material came from PBMCs. These receptor sequences come from a man aged 40-50 years in good health and CMV-seropositive.

This chain links TRBV5-1 with TRBJ2-7; TRBD1 agrees at 12 bases. V shed 3 bases, J shed 3 bases, and the junction held 1 base outside the gene matches. The germline CDR1 and CDR2 sequences are SGHRS and YFSETQ. This CDR3 is built from 14 residues. The CDR3 nucleotides read TGCGCCAGCAGCTGGGACAGGGGGCACTACGAGCAGTACTTC. This translates into CASSWDRGHYEQYF.

V is TRBV11-1 and J is TRBJ2-1; TRBD1 matches at 9 bases. Germline values: CDR1 SGHAT, CDR2 FQDESV (reference sequence). Trimming cost V 5 bases and J 4 bases; bases outside gene matches: 9. The CDR3 covers 16 residues. CDR3 in DNA: TGTGCCAGCAGCGAACACACCGGGACAGGGTACAATGAGCAGTTCTTC. This gives the protein CASSEHTGTGYNEQFF.

This chain joins TRBV29-1 and TRBJ1-2, with TRBD1 as a possible D gene (6 bases). In germline, CDR1 is SQVTM, CDR2 ANQGSEA. Trimming removed 6 bases at V and 2 bases at J, with 13 bases between. The CDR3 has 13 residues. CDR3 DNA sequence: TGCAGCGTGAAGACAGGTTCAAACTATGGCTACACCTTC. It encodes CSVKTGSNYGYTF.

A note on this clone: It is likely a read error, because the conserved phenylalanine at the end of the CDR3 is missing. The genes are TRBV6-1 and TRBJ1-1; the D is unclear. The CDR3 totals 13 residues. The germline gives CDR1 MNHNS, CDR2 SASEGT. CDR3 coding DNA: TGTGCCAGCAGGGAAGGTATCGGTAGTGAAGCTTTCCTT. Encoded protein: CASREGIGSEAFL.

The J gene is TRBJ2-7, the V gene TRBV4-3, with 8 bases fitting TRBD2. Germline trimming cut 0 bases from V and 7 bases from J; bases unmatched to any gene: 8. This CDR3 region has 15 residues. Looked up from germline, CDR1 is LGHNA and CDR2 is YSLEER. The CDR3 protein is CASSQDPSGSGEQYF. CDR3 in DNA: TGCGCCAGCAGCCAAGATCCCAGCGGGAGCGGGGAGCAGTACTTC.

CDR3 sequence (DNA): TGCGCCAGCAGCTTGGGGCTAGCGGGAGTGGGGGACGACAATGAGCAGTTCTTC. This encodes CASSLGLAGVGDDNEQFF. The chain employs TRBV5-1 and TRBJ2-1; TRBD2 agrees at 10 bases. The CDR3 is made up of 18 amino acids. Germline V gene data show CDR1 as SGHRS and CDR2 as YFSETQ. V dropped 0 bases and J dropped 5; count of bases not matched to a gene: 11.

The V gene is TRBV6-5, the J gene TRBJ1-5; D ambiguous. CDR1 MNHEY and CDR2 SVGAGI come from the germline V gene. The CDR3 is 13 amino acids. The germline V and J ends were trimmed by 5 bases and 4 bases, with 9 bases remaining between them. The CDR3 DNA reads as TGTGCCAGCAGTGCGAGACTAAATCAGCCCCAGCATTTT. Translation gives CASSARLNQPQHF.

The chain employs TRBV5-4 and TRBJ2-1, with 8 bases identical to TRBD2. Germline trimming cut 0 bases from V and 2 bases from J; bases unmatched to any gene: 4. The CDR3 is 16 amino acids. Germline assignment: CDR1 SGHNT and CDR2 YYREEE (reference sequence). The CDR3 loop reads CASSLGGRRTYNEQFF. The CDR3 DNA reads TGTGCCAGCAGCTTGGGCGGGAGGAGAACCTACAATGAGCAGTTCTTC.

This clone has only a few counts. The rearrangement links TRBV11-2 to TRBJ2-7; TRBD2 agrees at 9 bases. Germline V gene lookup returns CDR1 SGHAT and CDR2 FQNNGV. This CDR3 spans 15 amino acids. Germline trimming cut 5 bases from V and 6 bases from J; bases unmatched to any gene: 11. The CDR3 spells CASSPQPGLASEQYF. The CDR3 region has the DNA TGTGCCAGCAGCCCGCAGCCGGGACTAGCATCCGAGCAGTACTTC.

This clone has only one observation. The chain has TRBV5-6 and TRBJ2-1; 7 bases match TRBD2. This CDR3 spans 15 amino acids. In germline, CDR1 is SGHDT, CDR2 YYEEEE. J lost 11 bases, V lost 6 bases, and 17 bases had no gene match. This CDR3 is CASTFRQGLLLKQFF. CDR3 sequence (DNA): TGTGCCAGCACCTTCCGTCAGGGACTACTACTTAAGCAGTTCTTC.

The chain couples TRBV5-4 to TRBJ2-4; the D gene is possibly TRBD2 (6 bases). V was pared by 3 bases and J by 0 bases, with 13 bases between. Per germline, CDR1 SGHNT and CDR2 YYREEE (reference sequence). This CDR3 has 16 amino acids. CDR3 nucleotide sequence: TGTGCCAGCAGCTGGGGGACTGACCTAGCCAAAAACATTCAGTACTTC. It yields the protein CASSWGTDLAKNIQYF.

The chain is built from TRBV11-2 and TRBJ1-4; 9 bases agree with TRBD1. This CDR3 region has 15 residues. Per the germline V gene, CDR1 is SGHAT and CDR2 is FQNNGV. J lost 7 bases, V lost 5 bases, and 8 bases had no gene match. The CDR3 sequence: CASSHRGRGTEKLFF. CDR3 coding DNA: TGTGCCAGCAGCCACAGGGGGCGAGGAACTGAAAAACTGTTTTTT. Looking up the rest from reference TRBV11-2 and TRBJ1-4 gives the full variable domain: EAGVAQSPRYKIIEKRQSVAFWCNPISGHATLYWYQQILGQGPKLLIQFQNNGVVDDSQLPKDRFSAERLKGVDSTLKIQPAKLEDSAVYLCASSHRGRGTEKLFFGSGTQLSVL.

The chain has TRBV20-1 and TRBJ2-7, with 7 bases aligning to TRBD1. The V gene's germline CDR1 is DFQATT and CDR2 SNEGSKA (reference sequence). This CDR3 comprises 11 residues. For the CDR3, the DNA is TGCAGCGGGACAGACCTTGTAGAGCAGTACTTC. Its protein product is CSGTDLVEQYF.

This chain links TRBV7-2 with TRBJ2-7; 11 bases match TRBD2. Germline values: CDR1 SGHTA, CDR2 FQGNSA. The CDR3 length is 16 residues. The J segment lost 2 bases and the V segment lost 0 bases, leaving 3 bases of the junction unmatched. The DNA for the CDR3 is TGTGCCAGCAGCTTAGCCTCTAGCGGGAGGACCTACGAGCAGTACTTC. It specifies CASSLASSGRTYEQYF.

The chain carries TRBV5-1 and TRBJ1-1; no firm D call. With 4 bases removed from V and 0 bases from J, the gap between germline ends came to 10 bases. The V gene's germline CDR1 is SGHRS and CDR2 YFSETQ. This CDR3 has 14 residues. CDR3 protein: CASSRKTMNTEAFF. The CDR3 DNA follows: TGCGCCAGCAGCCGAAAGACTATGAACACTGAAGCTTTCTTT.

V gene TRBV7-9 combines with J gene TRBJ2-1; 9 bases are a match to TRBD2. The CDR3 loop spans 14 amino acids. In germline, CDR1 is SEHNR, CDR2 FQNEAQ (reference sequence). Trimming at V came to 5 bases and at J to 4 bases, leaving 3 bases not matched to a gene. The CDR3 DNA follows: TGTGCCAGCAGCAACCTAGCGGGATACAATGAGCAGTTCTTC. It specifies CASSNLAGYNEQFF.